The 27 T cell receptor beta chains below all came from one sample that was sequenced in a study of cytomegalovirus exposure and HLA in healthy donors. With 60 Vbeta and 13 Jbeta primers, the PCR was carried out. Here immunoSEQ multiplex PCR was the method, and the copy in TCRdb shows in-frame clones only, minus some. The sample shows approximately 110,000 clones, around four fifths of them seen only once. Sequencing input: PBMCs. These TCRs come from a woman in her forties in good health and CMV-seropositive.

J is TRBJ2-7 and V is TRBV18, with 8 nucleotides matching TRBD1. The germline gives CDR1 KGHSH, CDR2 LQKENI. Unmatched junction bases numbered 13, after V lost 3 bases and J lost 3 bases. This CDR3 contains 17 residues. The CDR3 nucleotides are TGTGCCAGCTCACCTACACAACCGGGACAGGACCACTACGAGCAGTACTTC. Translating it yields CASSPTQPGQDHYEQYF.

The V and J genes are TRBV2 and TRBJ2-1; 9 nucleotides match TRBD2. The CDR3 length is 14 residues. CDR1 is SNHLY and CDR2 is FYNNEI in the germline V gene. V shed 7 bases, J shed 4 bases, and the junction held 5 bases outside the gene matches. The CDR3 spells CASKAGGAYNEQFF. DNA for the CDR3: TGTGCCAGCAAGGCGGGGGGGGCTTACAATGAGCAGTTCTTC. Drawing the rest from reference TRBV2 and TRBJ2-1, the complete variable domain is EPEVTQTPSHQVTQMGQEVILRCVPISNHLYFYWYRQILGQKVEFLVSFYNNEISEKSEIFDDQFSVERPDGSNFTLKIRSTKLEDSAMYFCASKAGGAYNEQFFGPGTRLTVL.

This clone was observed a handful of times. V is TRBV27 and J is TRBJ2-7; D gene ambiguous. The CDR3 sequence is 14 residues long. Trimming shortened V by 9 bases and J by 4 bases, and 19 bases separated the two germline ends. Germline lookup yields CDR1 MNHEY and CDR2 SMNVEV (reference sequence). CDR3 DNA: TGTGCCAGTATGAATTCGGGTGGGTGGTACGAGCAGTACTTC. Its protein product is CASMNSGGWYEQYF.

The chain links TRBV5-1 to TRBJ1-1; no clear D gene. Trimming cost V 5 bases and J 11 bases, with 19 bases left between them. The CDR3 loop spans 13 amino acids. Germline CDR1 reads SGHRS; CDR2 reads YFSETQ. CDR3 sequence reads: CASRPHLEVPAFF. CDR3 coding DNA: TGCGCCAGCAGACCCCATCTCGAGGTCCCCGCTTTCTTT.

The rearrangement uses TRBV4-3 and TRBJ2-7; the match to TRBD2 covers 15 bases. Trimming took 4 bases from V and 4 from J; bases not matched to a gene: 5. From germline, CDR1 is LGHNA and CDR2 YSLEER. This CDR3 is built from 16 residues. The CDR3, as DNA: TGCGCCAGCAGCCGAACGGGACTAGCGGGGGGTTACGAGCAGTACTTC. Protein sequence: CASSRTGLAGGYEQYF.

The J gene is TRBJ1-2, the V gene TRBV5-1; D gene uncertain. With 2 bases removed from V and 4 bases from J, the gap between germline ends came to 9 bases. The germline V gene has CDR1 SGHRS and CDR2 YFSETQ. CDR3 length equals 13 residues. The CDR3 here is CASSFRDAYGYTF. As DNA, the CDR3 is TGCGCCAGCAGCTTCCGGGATGCCTATGGCTACACCTTC. The variable domain in full, completed from reference TRBV5-1 and TRBJ1-2, reads KAGVTQTPRYLIKTRGQQVTLSCSPISGHRSVSWYQQTPGQGLQFLFEYFSETQRNKGNFPGRFSGRQFSNSRSEMNVSTLELGDSALYLCASSFRDAYGYTFGSGTRLTVV.

This chain joins TRBV28 and TRBJ1-3; D remains unclear. This CDR3 comprises 12 residues. Germline CDR1 and CDR2: MDHEN and SYDVKM. V was trimmed by 2 bases and J by 4 bases, leaving 3 bases between them. The CDR3 here is CASSLAGNTIYF. The CDR3 DNA follows: TGTGCCAGCAGTTTAGCGGGAAACACCATATATTTT.

V usage is TRBV18 and J usage is TRBJ2-6, with a weak D call TRBD1 (6 bases). The V and J ends lost 0 bases and 4 bases respectively, with 19 bases between them. The CDR3 contains 19 residues. CDR1 is KGHSH and CDR2 is LQKENI in the germline V gene. In DNA, the CDR3 is TGTGCCAGCTCACCACCCAGGCCAGTCTGGGGGCCCGGGGCCAACGTCCTGACTTTC. Protein: CASSPPRPVWGPGANVLTF.

The chain combines TRBV4-1 with TRBJ2-3; 8 positions match TRBD1. This CDR3 spans 16 amino acids. Germline-derived CDR1 and CDR2 are MGHRA and YSYEKL. The V and J ends lost 2 bases and 0 bases, in that order; junction bases with no gene match: 4. CDR3 amino acids: CASSQPDRGSTDTQYF. The DNA for the CDR3 is TGCGCCAGCAGCCAACCCGACAGGGGAAGCACAGATACGCAGTATTTT.

The table lists this clone with a few counts. The J gene is TRBJ1-1, the V gene TRBV19; TRBD1 is a possible D gene (6 bases). Trimming pared 5 bases from V and 0 bases from J, leaving 19 bases between. This CDR3 comprises 17 residues. From germline, CDR1 is LNHDA and CDR2 SQIVND (reference sequence). CDR3 residues: CASSDLQGYGMNTEAFF. The CDR3 DNA is TGTGCCAGTAGTGACCTCCAGGGGTATGGGATGAACACTGAAGCTTTCTTT.

This sequence joins TRBV27 and TRBJ2-7, with D possibly TRBD1 on 5 matching bases. V dropped 4 bases and J dropped 2 bases, with 24 bases sitting between them. The CDR3 consists of 18 residues. In germline, CDR1 is MNHEY, CDR2 SMNVEV (reference sequence). The CDR3 is CASSSSDRFYPRAYEQYF. CDR3 bases: TGTGCCAGCAGTTCCTCCGACAGATTCTACCCCAGGGCCTACGAGCAGTACTTC.

This chain uses TRBV11-2 with TRBJ2-7; 9 bases match TRBD1. After removal of 5 bases from V and 2 bases from J, the junction contained 7 bases not matched to a gene. Germline V gene sequence: CDR1 SGHAT, CDR2 FQNNGV. The CDR3 extends over 15 amino acids. CDR3 sequence: CASSEGQGVPYEQYF. CDR3 bases: TGTGCCAGCAGCGAGGGACAGGGTGTCCCCTACGAGCAGTACTTC.

The chain uses TRBV19 and TRBJ1-4; D gene ambiguous. This CDR3 is 15 amino acids long. The V and J ends lost 7 bases and 7 bases respectively, with 19 bases between them. The germline V gene has CDR1 LNHDA and CDR2 SQIVND (reference sequence). CDR3 sequence (DNA): TGTGCCAGTATCCAGGAGCGGGGAGCCGGTGAAAAACTGTTTTTT. This encodes CASIQERGAGEKLFF. The variable domain in full, completed from reference TRBV19 and TRBJ1-4, reads DGGITQSPKYLFRKEGQNVTLSCEQNLNHDAMYWYRQDPGQGLRLIYYSQIVNDFQKGDIAEGYSVSREKKESFPLTVTSAQKNPTAFYLCASIQERGAGEKLFFGSGTQLSVL.

This clone was seen a single time. This chain connects TRBV6-6 to TRBJ2-1; D not certain. The CDR3 is 13 amino acids. V was clipped by 5 bases and J by 0 bases, with 5 bases between them. Germline V gene lookup returns CDR1 MNHNY and CDR2 SVGAGI (reference sequence). The CDR3 region is CASSADSYNEQFF. The CDR3, as DNA: TGTGCCAGCAGTGCAGACTCCTACAATGAGCAGTTCTTC.

The DNA of the CDR3 is TGTGCCAGTAGTATAGATCTTGAAGAGACCCAGTACTTC. Protein sequence: CASSIDLEETQYF. The rearrangement joins TRBV19 to TRBJ2-5; D is unresolved. There are 13 residues in the CDR3. V lost 0 bases, J lost 3 bases, and 5 bases lay in between. Germline assignment: CDR1 LNHDA and CDR2 SQIVND (reference sequence).

As regards this clone: This sample includes further DNA sequences coding for the same CDR3. The rearrangement uses TRBV9 and TRBJ2-7, with 10 bases fitting TRBD2. The CDR3 spans 17 residues. The germline V gene has CDR1 SGDLS and CDR2 YYNGEE. J gave up 1 base and V 0 bases, and 7 bases lay outside the gene matches. The CDR3 bases are TGTGCCAGCAGCGTAGTAGCGGGAGGTAGTATTTCCTACGAGCAGTACTTC. This codes for CASSVVAGGSISYEQYF.

This clone has more than one count but fewer than ten. This chain joins TRBV7-2 and TRBJ2-7; possibly TRBD1 for D (5 bases). The germline CDR1 and CDR2 sequences are SGHTA and FQGNSA. V dropped 2 bases and J dropped 4 bases, with 18 bases sitting between them. This CDR3 is built from 16 residues. Here the CDR3 DNA reads TGTGCCAGCAGCTTATGGGGCGGAAAGGTTCTATACGAGCAGTACTTC. Translating gives CASSLWGGKVLYEQYF. The entire variable domain, with the rest obtained from reference TRBV7-2 and TRBJ2-7, is as follows: GAGVSQSPSNKVTEKGKDVELRCDPISGHTALYWYRQSLGQGLEFLIYFQGNSAPDKSGLPSDRFSAERTGGSVSTLTIQRTQQEDSAVYLCASSLWGGKVLYEQYFGPGTRLTVT.

This chain links TRBV6-1 with TRBJ2-7, with a weak D call TRBD2 (5 bases). The CDR3 runs to 14 residues. Between the trimmed V and J ends, which lost 3 bases and 1 base, there was a span of 10 bases. Germline loops: CDR1 MNHNS, CDR2 SASEGT. The CDR3 nucleotides read TGTGCCAGCAGTGAGAATCCGGGATCCTACGAGCAGTACTTC. Protein product: CASSENPGSYEQYF.

This clone was seen just once. V usage is TRBV27 and J usage is TRBJ1-2, with no clear D. V lost 3 bases and J 1 base, leaving 6 bases between the germline ends. Germline V gene lookup returns CDR1 MNHEY and CDR2 SMNVEV (reference sequence). This CDR3 has 13 residues. Here the CDR3 DNA reads TGTGCCAGCAGTTTGGACTTTAACTATGGCTACACCTTC. Amino acids: CASSLDFNYGYTF.

The rearrangement uses TRBV10-2 and TRBJ2-7; D ambiguous. The CDR3 length is 16 residues. V dropped 3 bases and J dropped 9 bases, with 24 bases sitting between them. Germline values: CDR1 WSHSY, CDR2 SAAADI. CDR3 in amino acids: CASSDGAVLYYERQYF. As DNA, the CDR3 is TGCGCCAGCAGTGATGGTGCGGTACTATACTACGAGCGGCAGTACTTC.

The J gene is TRBJ1-4, the V gene TRBV5-1, with TRBD1 matching over 7 bases. V was clipped by 4 bases and J by 5 bases; unmatched bases: 8. CDR1 and CDR2 (germline): SGHRS, YFSETQ. This CDR3 is 15 amino acids long. CDR3 sequence: CASSRTGTANEKLFF. The CDR3 DNA reads TGCGCCAGCAGCCGAACCGGGACAGCAAATGAAAAACTGTTTTTT.

This clone was picked up one time. The chain uses TRBV5-1 and TRBJ1-2, with D maybe TRBD1 (5 bases). Germline V lookup: CDR1 SGHRS, CDR2 YFSETQ. V lost 0 bases, J lost 8 bases, and 11 bases lay in between. The CDR3 is made up of 13 amino acids. CDR3 residues: CASSLGAGHGYTF. CDR3 in DNA: TGCGCCAGCAGCTTGGGGGCAGGGCACGGCTACACCTTC.

The chain is built from TRBV4-1 and TRBJ2-3, with 9 nucleotides matching TRBD1. V was pared by 5 bases and J by 6 bases, with 6 bases of the junction left unmatched. From germline, CDR1 is MGHRA and CDR2 YSYEKL. The CDR3 consists of 14 residues. CDR3 sequence reads: CASSSRTGADTQYF. CDR3 sequence (DNA): TGCGCCAGCAGCTCTCGGACAGGGGCGGATACGCAGTATTTT.

V and J are TRBV6-6 and TRBJ1-1; TRBD1 aligns across 7 bases. Germline CDR1 is MNHNY and CDR2 is SVGAGI (reference sequence). CDR3 length: 14 amino acids. The trim removed 2 bases at V and 1 base at J, leaving 1 base unmatched. The CDR3 DNA reads as TGTGCCAGCAGTTACGAGGGGGCGAACACTGAAGCTTTCTTT. Encoded protein: CASSYEGANTEAFF.

The chain recombines TRBV2 with TRBJ1-1; the match to TRBD1 covers 12 bases. The CDR3 extends over 16 amino acids. V lost 4 bases and J lost 4; bases outside the gene matches: 7. Germline V lookup: CDR1 SNHLY, CDR2 FYNNEI. CDR3 amino acids: CASSAGTGGGGTEAFF. CDR3 nucleotides: TGTGCCAGCAGTGCCGGGACAGGGGGCGGAGGCACTGAAGCTTTCTTT.

This clone showed up just once. This chain links TRBV27 with TRBJ2-7; D is undetermined. This CDR3 contains 14 residues. From germline, CDR1 is MNHEY and CDR2 SMNVEV (reference sequence). Trimming shortened V by 3 bases and J by 0 bases, and 9 bases separated the two germline ends. CDR3 DNA sequence: TGTGCCAGCAGTTTCCAGGCCAGCTCCTACGAGCAGTACTTC. Translated: CASSFQASSYEQYF.

In this sample, this clone turned up once. The genes are TRBV28 and TRBJ2-3; 10 bases are a match to TRBD2. The V gene end was trimmed by 7 bases and the J gene end by 4 bases; junction bases not matched to a gene: 20. Germline CDR1 MDHEN, CDR2 SYDVKM. This CDR3 spans 19 amino acids. The CDR3 nucleotides read TGTGCCAGCACCAACGGACTAGCGGAACTTAAGGGGGCCTCAGATACGCAGTATTTT. Its protein product is CASTNGLAELKGASDTQYF.